This T cell receptor beta chain was retrieved from a study of blood T cells in healthy people across ages. Study findings and constraints: It was the long-lived donors that had more naive CD4+ cells and higher diversity than aged donors.

Using a J-beta primer mix together with a sample-barcoded 5' primer, a second PCR was run for roughly 6 to 12 cycles. All cDNA molecules were each tagged by a template-switch adaptor with 12 random nucleotides. There were at least 3 million CDR3-containing paired-end reads obtained from each sample. TCRdb ran MiXCR on the 5' RACE reads and lists one entry per CDR3 protein. The profile covers 600,000 or so distinct CDR3 sequences, with 47% appearing a single time and approximately 23% taken by the ten largest. Concerning this clonotype itself: Its target is unknown.

There are 15 residues in the CDR3. The trim removed 4 bases at V and 3 bases at J, leaving 8 bases unmatched. CDR1 is SGHRS, CDR2 YFSETQ, per germline. Sequencing used blood. The TCR sequence derives from an elderly man in good health. The gene calls are TRBV5-1 and TRBJ2-5; 8 bases are shared with TRBD2. CDR3 bases: TGCGCCAGCAGCAGGGGACTAGGGTCAAAAGAGACCCAGTACTTC. Protein: CASSRGLGSKETQYF.